This T cell receptor beta chain was sequenced for a study of cytotoxic CD8 clonotypes in ibrutinib-treated CLL. Overall study: The patients, under 13 relapsed/refractory and approximately 16 treatment-naive, included about 18 who were IGHV unmutated. Response samples came after a median 12 months of treatment, range 6 to 36. General study results and limits: Baseline clonality, higher than in age-matched healthy donors, tracked circulating CD8+ T-cell counts. Few clonotypes were public, and these shrank or held steady under treatment.

CDR1 and CDR2 from the germline V gene are SEHNR and FQNEAQ (reference sequence). This CDR3 contains 15 residues. The ends lost 3 bases at V and 15 bases at J; junction bases unmatched: 10. Generated by immunoSEQ multiplex PCR, the TCRdb table keeps only in-frame clones and is missing some. The table has fewer than 25,000 clones, approximately 69% seen once; the top ten hold approximately 25%. A note on this clone: Antigen unknown.

The rearrangement links TRBV7-9 to TRBJ2-1; TRBD2 matches 14 bases. The receptor's source is a human donor with chronic lymphocytic leukemia. The source material was PBMCs, sampled before ibrutinib treatment. CDR3: CASSLGTSGSPQGFF. In nucleotides, the CDR3 is TGTGCCAGCAGCTTGGGGACTAGCGGGAGCCCCCAGGGGTTCTTC. Combining the CDR3 with reference TRBV7-9 and TRBJ2-1 gives the whole variable domain DTGVSQNPRHKITKRGQNVTFRCDPISEHNRLYWYRQTLGQGPEFLTYFQNEAQLEKSRLLSDRFSAERPKGSFSTLEIQRTEQGDSAMYLCASSLGTSGSPQGFFGPGTRLTVL.